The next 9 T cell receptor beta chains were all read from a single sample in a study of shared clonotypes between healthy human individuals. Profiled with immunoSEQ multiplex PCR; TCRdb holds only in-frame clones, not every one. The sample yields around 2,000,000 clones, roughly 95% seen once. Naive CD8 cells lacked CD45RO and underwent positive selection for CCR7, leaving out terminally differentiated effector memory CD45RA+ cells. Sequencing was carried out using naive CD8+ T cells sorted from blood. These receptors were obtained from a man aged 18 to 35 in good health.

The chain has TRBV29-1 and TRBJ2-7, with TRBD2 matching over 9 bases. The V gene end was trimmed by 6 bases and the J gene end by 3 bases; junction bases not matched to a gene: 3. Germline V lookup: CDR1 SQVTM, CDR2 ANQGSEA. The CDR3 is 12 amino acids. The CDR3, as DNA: TGCAGCGTGTGGCGGGAGGGCTACGAGCAGTACTTC. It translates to CSVWREGYEQYF.

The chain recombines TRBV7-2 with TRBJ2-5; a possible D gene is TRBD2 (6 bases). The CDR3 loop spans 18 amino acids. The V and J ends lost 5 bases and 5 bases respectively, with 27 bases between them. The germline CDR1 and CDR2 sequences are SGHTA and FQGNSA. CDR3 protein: CASSLGTHFGGRGETQYF. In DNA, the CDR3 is TGTGCCAGCAGCCTCGGGACCCACTTCGGGGGACGGGGGGAGACCCAGTACTTC.

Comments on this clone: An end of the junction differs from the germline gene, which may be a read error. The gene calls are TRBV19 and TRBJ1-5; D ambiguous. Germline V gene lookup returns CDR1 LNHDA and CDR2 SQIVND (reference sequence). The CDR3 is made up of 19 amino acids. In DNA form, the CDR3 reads TGTGCAAGTACCACCGGGCCAGGAAACAGAATAGAGGGTGATCAGCCCCAGCATTTT. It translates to CASTTGPGNRIEGDQPQHF.

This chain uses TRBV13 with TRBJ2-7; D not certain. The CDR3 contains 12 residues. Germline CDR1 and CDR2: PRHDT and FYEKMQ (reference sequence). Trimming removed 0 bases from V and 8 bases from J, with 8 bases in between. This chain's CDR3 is CASSLGGIQQYF. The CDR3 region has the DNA TGTGCCAGCAGCTTAGGTGGGATCCAGCAGTACTTC.

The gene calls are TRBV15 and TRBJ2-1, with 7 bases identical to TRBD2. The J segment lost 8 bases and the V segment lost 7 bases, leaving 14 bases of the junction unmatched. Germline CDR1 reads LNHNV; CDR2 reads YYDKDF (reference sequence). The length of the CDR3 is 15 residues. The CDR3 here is CATNSRLATGDEQFF. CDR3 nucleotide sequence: TGTGCCACCAACTCAAGACTAGCCACGGGGGATGAGCAGTTCTTC.

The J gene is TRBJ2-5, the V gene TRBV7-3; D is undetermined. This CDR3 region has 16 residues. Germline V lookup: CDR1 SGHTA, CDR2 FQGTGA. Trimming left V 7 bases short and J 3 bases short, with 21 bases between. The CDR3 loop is CASTPRAKTRKETQYF. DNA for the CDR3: TGTGCCAGCACCCCTCGGGCTAAGACACGTAAAGAGACCCAGTACTTC. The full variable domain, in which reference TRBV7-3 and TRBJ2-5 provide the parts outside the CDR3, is GAGVSQTPSNKVTEKGKYVELRCDPISGHTALYWYRQSLGQGPEFLIYFQGTGAADDSGLPNDRFFAVRPEGSVSTLKIQRTERGDSAVYLCASTPRAKTRKETQYFGPGTRLLVL.

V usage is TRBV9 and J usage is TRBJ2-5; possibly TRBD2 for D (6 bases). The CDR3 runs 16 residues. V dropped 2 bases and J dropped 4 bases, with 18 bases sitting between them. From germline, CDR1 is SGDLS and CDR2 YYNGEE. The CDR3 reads CASSVGSGLFRETQYF. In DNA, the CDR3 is TGTGCCAGCAGCGTCGGTAGCGGCTTATTCAGAGAGACCCAGTACTTC.

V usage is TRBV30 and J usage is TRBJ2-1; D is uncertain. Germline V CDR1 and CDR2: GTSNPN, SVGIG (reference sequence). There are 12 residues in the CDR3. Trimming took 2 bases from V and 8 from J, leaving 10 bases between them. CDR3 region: CAWSPDSDEQFF. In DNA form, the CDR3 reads TGTGCCTGGAGTCCCGACTCAGATGAGCAGTTCTTC.

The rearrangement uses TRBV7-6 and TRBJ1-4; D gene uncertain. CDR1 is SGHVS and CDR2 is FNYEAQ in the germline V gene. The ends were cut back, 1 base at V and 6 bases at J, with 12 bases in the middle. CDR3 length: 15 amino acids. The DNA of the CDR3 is TGTGCCAGCAGCTTAGGGTTTCGGTTAGATGAAAAACTGTTTTTT. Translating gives CASSLGFRLDEKLFF.